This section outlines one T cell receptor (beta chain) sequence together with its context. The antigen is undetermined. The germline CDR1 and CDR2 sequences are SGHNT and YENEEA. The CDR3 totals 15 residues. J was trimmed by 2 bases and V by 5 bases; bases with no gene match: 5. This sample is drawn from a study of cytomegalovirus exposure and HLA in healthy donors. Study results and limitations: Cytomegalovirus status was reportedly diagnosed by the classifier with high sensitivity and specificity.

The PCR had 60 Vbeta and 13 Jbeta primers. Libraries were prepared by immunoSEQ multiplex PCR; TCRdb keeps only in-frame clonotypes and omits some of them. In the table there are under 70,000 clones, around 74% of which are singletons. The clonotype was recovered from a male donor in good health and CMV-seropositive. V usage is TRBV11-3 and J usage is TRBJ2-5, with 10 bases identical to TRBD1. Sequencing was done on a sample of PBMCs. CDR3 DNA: TGTGCCAGCAGCACCGGACAGGGGGGACAAGAGACCCAGTACTTC. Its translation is CASSTGQGGQETQYF.